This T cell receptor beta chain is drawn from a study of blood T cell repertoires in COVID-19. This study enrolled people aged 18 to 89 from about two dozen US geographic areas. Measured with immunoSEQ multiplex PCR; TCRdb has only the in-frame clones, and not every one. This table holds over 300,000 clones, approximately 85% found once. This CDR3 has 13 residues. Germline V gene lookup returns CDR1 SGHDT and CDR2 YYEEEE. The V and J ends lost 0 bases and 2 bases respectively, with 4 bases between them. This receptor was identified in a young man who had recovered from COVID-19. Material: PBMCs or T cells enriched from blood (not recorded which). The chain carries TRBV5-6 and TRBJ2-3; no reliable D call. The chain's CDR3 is CASSLAVTDTQYF. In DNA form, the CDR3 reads TGTGCCAGCAGCTTGGCGGTCACAGATACGCAGTATTTT.